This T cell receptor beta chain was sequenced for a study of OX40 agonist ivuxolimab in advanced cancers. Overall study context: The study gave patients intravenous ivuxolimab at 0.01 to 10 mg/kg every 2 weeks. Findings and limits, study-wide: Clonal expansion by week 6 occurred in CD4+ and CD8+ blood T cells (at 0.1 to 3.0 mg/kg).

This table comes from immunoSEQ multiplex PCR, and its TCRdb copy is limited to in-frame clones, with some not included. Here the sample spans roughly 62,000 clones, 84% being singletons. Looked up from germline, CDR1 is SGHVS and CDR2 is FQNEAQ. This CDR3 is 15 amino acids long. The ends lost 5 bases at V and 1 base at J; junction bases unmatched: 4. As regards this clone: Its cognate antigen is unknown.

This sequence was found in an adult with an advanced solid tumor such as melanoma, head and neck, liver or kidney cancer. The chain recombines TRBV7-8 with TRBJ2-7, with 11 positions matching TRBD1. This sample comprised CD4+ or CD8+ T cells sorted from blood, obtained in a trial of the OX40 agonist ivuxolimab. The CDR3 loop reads CASSAGTGGSYEQYF. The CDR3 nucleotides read TGTGCCAGCAGCGCGGGGACAGGGGGGTCCTACGAGCAGTACTTC.